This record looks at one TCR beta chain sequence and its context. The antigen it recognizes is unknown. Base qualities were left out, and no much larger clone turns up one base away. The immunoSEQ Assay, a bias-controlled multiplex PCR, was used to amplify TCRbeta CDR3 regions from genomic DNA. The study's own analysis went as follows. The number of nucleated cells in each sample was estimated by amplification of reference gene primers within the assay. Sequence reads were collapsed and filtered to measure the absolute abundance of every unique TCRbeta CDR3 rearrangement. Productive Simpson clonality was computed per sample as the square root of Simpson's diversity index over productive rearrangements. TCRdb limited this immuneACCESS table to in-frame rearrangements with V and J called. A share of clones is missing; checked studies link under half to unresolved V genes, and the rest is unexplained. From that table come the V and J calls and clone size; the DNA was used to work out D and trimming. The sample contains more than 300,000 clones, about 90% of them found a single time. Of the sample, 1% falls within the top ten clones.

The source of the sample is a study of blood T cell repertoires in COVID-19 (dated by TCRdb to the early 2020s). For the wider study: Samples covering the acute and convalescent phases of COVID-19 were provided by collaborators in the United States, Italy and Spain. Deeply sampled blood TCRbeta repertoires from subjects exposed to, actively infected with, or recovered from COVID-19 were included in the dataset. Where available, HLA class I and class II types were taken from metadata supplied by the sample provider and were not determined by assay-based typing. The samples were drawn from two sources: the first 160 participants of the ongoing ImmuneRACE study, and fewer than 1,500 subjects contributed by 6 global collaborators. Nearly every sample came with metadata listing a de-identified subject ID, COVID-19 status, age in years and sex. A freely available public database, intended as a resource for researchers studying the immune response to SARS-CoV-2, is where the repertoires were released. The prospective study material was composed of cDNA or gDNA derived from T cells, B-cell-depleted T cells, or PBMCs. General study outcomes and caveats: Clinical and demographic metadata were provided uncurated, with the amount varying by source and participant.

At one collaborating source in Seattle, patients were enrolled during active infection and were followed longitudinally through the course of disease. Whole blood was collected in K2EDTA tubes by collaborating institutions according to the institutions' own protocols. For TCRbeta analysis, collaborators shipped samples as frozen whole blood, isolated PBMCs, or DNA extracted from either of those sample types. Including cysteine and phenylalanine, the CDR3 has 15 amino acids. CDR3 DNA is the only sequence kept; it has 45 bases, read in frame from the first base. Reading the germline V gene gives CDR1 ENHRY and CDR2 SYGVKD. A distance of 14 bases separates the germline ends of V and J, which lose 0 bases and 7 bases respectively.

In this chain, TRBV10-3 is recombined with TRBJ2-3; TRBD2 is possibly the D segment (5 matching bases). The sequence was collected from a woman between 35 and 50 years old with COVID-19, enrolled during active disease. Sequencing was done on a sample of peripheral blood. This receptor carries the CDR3 CAISESVDGEYTQYF. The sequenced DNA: TGTGCCATCAGTGAGTCAGTGGACGGGGAATATACGCAGTATTTT.